Only one count was recorded for the clone carrying this TCR beta chain. The ends lost 7 bases at V and 4 bases at J; junction bases unmatched: 12. This CDR3 is 16 amino acids long. Germline CDR1 and CDR2: ENHRY and SYGVKD. The data are from a study of T cell responses to AZD1222 COVID-19 vaccine. Method: immunoSEQ multiplex PCR; TCRdb's copy keeps in-frame clones and lacks some. The table shows roughly 150,000 clones, with 80% to 90% occurring only once. The clonotype originates from an adult in good health. The chain couples TRBV10-3 to TRBJ2-1; TRBD2 aligns across 8 bases. Here the sequenced sample was peripheral blood, taken on day 0 of AZD1222 vaccination. In nucleotides, the CDR3 is TGTGCCATCACCGAAATAGGGACTAGGAGGTACAATGAGCAGTTCTTC. Translated, it gives CAITEIGTRRYNEQFF.